The clone carrying this T cell receptor beta chain was seen more than once but under ten times. Its antigen is undetermined. These data are taken from a study of cytomegalovirus exposure and HLA in healthy donors. The study, taken as a whole, reports: The study had only CMV serostatus as immune exposure information.

The CDR3 length is 17 residues. Trimming removed 5 bases from V and 12 bases from J; junction bases left unmatched: 24. Germline V gene data show CDR1 as SEHNR and CDR2 as FQNEAQ (reference sequence). PCR used 60 Vbeta primers and 13 Jbeta primers. TCRdb's table, derived via immunoSEQ multiplex PCR, lists solely in-frame clones and lacks some. This sample yields a few hundred thousand clones, of which over 65% are seen a single time; 2.9% belongs to the top ten. Sequenced material: PBMCs. The TCR sequence derives from a woman aged 25 to 45 in good health and CMV-seronegative. The chain couples TRBV7-9 to TRBJ1-2, with 7 bases lining up with TRBD1. CDR3 DNA sequence: TGTGCCAGCAGCACGGTCCCTATTCGCCGGGACAGCCCAAGGGACACCTTC. This translates into CASSTVPIRRDSPRDTF.